Listed here are 2 T cell receptor beta chains from one sample, sequenced in a study of blood T cell repertoires in COVID-19. Data came from immunoSEQ multiplex PCR; TCRdb stores just in-frame clones and leaves some out. The sample includes more than 200,000 clones, 88% of them seen just once. Sequencing was carried out using peripheral blood. These TCRs come from a human donor in a cohort sampled during active COVID-19.

This clone has only a few counts. This chain joins TRBV7-9 and TRBJ1-1, with 8 bases lining up with TRBD1. This CDR3 is 14 amino acids long. Germline CDR1 is SEHNR and CDR2 is FQNEAQ (reference sequence). V shed 6 bases, J shed 1 base, and the junction held 4 bases outside the gene matches. The CDR3 coding sequence is TGTGCCAGCAGAACAGGGACAGGGAACACTGAAGCTTTCTTT. This codes for CASRTGTGNTEAFF.

The genes are TRBV29-1 and TRBJ1-2; 7 bases match TRBD1. The CDR3 loop spans 15 amino acids. From germline, CDR1 is SQVTM and CDR2 ANQGSEA. J was trimmed by 3 bases and V by 0 bases; bases with no gene match: 7. The CDR3 DNA sequence: TGCAGCGTTGAAGAGGGCAGGGGGTGGGACTATGGCTACACCTTC. It translates to CSVEEGRGWDYGYTF.